This entry describes one T cell receptor (beta chain). The data were produced by immunoSEQ multiplex PCR, yet TCRdb's version contains in-frame clones alone and is incomplete. The sample holds 300,000 to 350,000 clones; just under 90% are singletons and the top ten take about a tenth. Cohorts were assigned according to the clinical history that participants reported. Recovery among Cohort 3 donors was established by two negative PCRs, clearance, or symptom resolution. These data belong to a study of blood T cell repertoires in COVID-19. Germline CDR1 reads MNHEY; CDR2 reads SVGAGI. Trimming stripped 5 bases from V and 7 bases from J, with 12 bases between. This CDR3 has 12 amino acids.

This clonotype originated in a woman aged 30 to 39 who had recovered from COVID-19. Sequenced input: PBMCs or T cells enriched from blood (not recorded which). V gene TRBV6-5 combines with J gene TRBJ2-7, with TRBD2 as a possible D gene (5 bases). As DNA, the CDR3 is TGTGCCAGCAGTCACGGACCGGGGGAGCAGTACTTC. It specifies CASSHGPGEQYF.